This T cell receptor (beta chain) was observed in a study of T cell responses to AZD1222 COVID-19 vaccine. The wider study: Researchers grouped second doses given at about 4 or about 12 weeks into one pool. Overall study results and limits: No repertoire was sampled before or during the peak T cell response, only after it.

CDR3 length: 13 residues. V dropped 4 bases and J dropped 4 bases, with 11 bases sitting between them. Germline loops: CDR1 SGHDN, CDR2 FVKESK. Comment on this clone: Antigen: not known.

Assay: immunoSEQ multiplex PCR; the TCRdb copy retains only in-frame clones and omits some. There are fewer than 200,000 clones in the sample; approximately 90% occur only once, and about 2.8% lies in the top ten. The chain carries TRBV14 and TRBJ2-7; no clear D gene. The TCR was taken from an adult in good health. The sample in question was peripheral blood, obtained on day 0 of AZD1222 vaccination. CDR3 nucleotides: TGTGCCAGCAGCCCGTCGTCCTCGTACGAGCAGTACTTC. Amino acid sequence: CASSPSSSYEQYF.